This T cell receptor beta chain comes out of a study of shared clonotypes between healthy human individuals. Turning to the study itself: Two women and a few men aged 18 to 49 served as donors. Per donor, three plates held CD4 naive cells, three held CD4 memory, two held CD8 naive and one held CD8 memory. Study-wide results and caveats: Naive CD4 clonotype sharing across a few donors was 5% to 6%.

This CDR3 is built from 14 residues. From germline, CDR1 is SGHRS and CDR2 YFSETQ. Trimming pared 4 bases from V and 4 bases from J, leaving 13 bases between. Clones were read by immunoSEQ multiplex PCR, and TCRdb kept only the in-frame ones, dropping some. The table records fewer than 1.8 million clones, approximately 98.5% of them present only once. Subsets obtained from CD4+ cells comprised CD45RA+ naive and CD45RA-negative memory cells. To note about this clone: Antigen unknown.

This rearrangement joins TRBV5-1 to TRBJ2-3; no clear D. The sequence was obtained from a man in his thirties or forties in good health. The sample comprised naive CD4+ T cells sorted from blood. Specified subset: CD45RA+ positively selected. The CDR3 reads CASSPPAAADTQYF. CDR3 DNA sequence: TGCGCCAGCAGCCCGCCGGCCGCCGCAGATACGCAGTATTTT.